This T cell receptor (beta chain) was captured by sequencing in a study of blood T cell repertoires in COVID-19. Study at large: Samples representing acute and convalescent COVID-19 were sourced from the United States, Italy and Spain. T cells, B-cell-depleted T cells, or PBMCs supplied cDNA or gDNA.

Authors' data handling: Nucleated cell counts were estimated from reference gene primer amplification. Clones were sequenced by immunoSEQ multiplex PCR, and TCRdb holds only the in-frame ones, with some missing. D and trimming were read from the DNA, whereas the V and J calls and clone size are those reported in that table. The repertoire consists of approximately 150,000 clones, with 60% to 85% occurring once and the leading ten covering roughly 8.7%. This CDR3 contains 19 residues. After removal of 5 bases from V and 0 bases from J, the junction contained 14 bases not matched to a gene. Germline lookup yields CDR1 KGHDR and CDR2 SFDVKD.

The sequence was collected from a man between 50 and 59 years old with active or convalescent COVID-19. This rearrangement joins TRBV24-1 to TRBJ2-1, with TRBD1 identical over 8 bases. Sequenced input: peripheral blood. The CDR3 DNA sequence: TGTGCCACCAGTGGGCCCCTTCGGACAGGGCCCAGCTCCTACAATGAGCAGTTCTTC. Residues: CATSGPLRTGPSSYNEQFF.